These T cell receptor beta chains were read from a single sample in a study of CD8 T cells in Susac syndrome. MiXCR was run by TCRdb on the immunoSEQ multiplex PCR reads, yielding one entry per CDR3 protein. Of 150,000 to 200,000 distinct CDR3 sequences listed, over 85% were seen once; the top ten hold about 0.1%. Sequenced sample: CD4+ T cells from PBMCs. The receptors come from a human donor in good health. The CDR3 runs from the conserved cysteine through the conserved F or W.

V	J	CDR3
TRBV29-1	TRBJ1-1	CSSRVLMNTEAFF
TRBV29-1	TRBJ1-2	CSVAGAVMGYTF
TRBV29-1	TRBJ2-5	CSGVERQETQYF
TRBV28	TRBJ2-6	CASSETGGSGANVLTF
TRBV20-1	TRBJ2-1	CSAKTSGRGYEQFF
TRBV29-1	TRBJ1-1	CSVEEARTEAFF
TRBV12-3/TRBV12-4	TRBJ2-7	CASSFKLGEQYF
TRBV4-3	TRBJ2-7	CASSQDSISPYEQYF
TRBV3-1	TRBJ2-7	CASSPGTPWEQYF
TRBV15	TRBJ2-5	CATSPRGLEDETQYF
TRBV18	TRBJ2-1	CASSPTQGNEQFF
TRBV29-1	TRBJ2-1	CSVEDPVRYNEQFF
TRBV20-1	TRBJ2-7	CSALRDGEQYF
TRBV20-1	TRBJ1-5	CSASYKGTGDQPQHF
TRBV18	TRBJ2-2	CASSPIGGGGAGELFF
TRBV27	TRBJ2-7	CASSFAGAIEQYF
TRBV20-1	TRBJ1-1	CSARAPQSPEAFF
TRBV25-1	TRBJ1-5	CASSSGLDQHF
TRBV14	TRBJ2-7	CASSQGGLRTPNF
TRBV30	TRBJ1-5	CAWSGGGAQPQHF
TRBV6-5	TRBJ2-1	CASRTRGSEQFF
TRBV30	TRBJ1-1	CAWKGDTEAFF
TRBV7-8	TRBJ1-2	CASSLEKSGGYTF
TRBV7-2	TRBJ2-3	CASSLSADTQYF
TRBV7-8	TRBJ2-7	CASSSARTRIPYEQYF
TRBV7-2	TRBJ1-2	CASRPGGVPLGYTF
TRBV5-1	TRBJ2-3	CASRWTSPDTQYF
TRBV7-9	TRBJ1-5	CASSSGQGFGQPQHF
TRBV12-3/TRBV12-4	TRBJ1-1	CASSTGTAMNTEAFF
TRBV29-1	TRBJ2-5	CSVDGPGGFGETQYF
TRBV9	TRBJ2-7	CASSYSGSTYEQYF
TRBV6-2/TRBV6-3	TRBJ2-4	CASTGQGAANIQYF
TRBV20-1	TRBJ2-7	CSARAASFSYEQYF
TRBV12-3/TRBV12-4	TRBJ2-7	CASRGLASYEQYF